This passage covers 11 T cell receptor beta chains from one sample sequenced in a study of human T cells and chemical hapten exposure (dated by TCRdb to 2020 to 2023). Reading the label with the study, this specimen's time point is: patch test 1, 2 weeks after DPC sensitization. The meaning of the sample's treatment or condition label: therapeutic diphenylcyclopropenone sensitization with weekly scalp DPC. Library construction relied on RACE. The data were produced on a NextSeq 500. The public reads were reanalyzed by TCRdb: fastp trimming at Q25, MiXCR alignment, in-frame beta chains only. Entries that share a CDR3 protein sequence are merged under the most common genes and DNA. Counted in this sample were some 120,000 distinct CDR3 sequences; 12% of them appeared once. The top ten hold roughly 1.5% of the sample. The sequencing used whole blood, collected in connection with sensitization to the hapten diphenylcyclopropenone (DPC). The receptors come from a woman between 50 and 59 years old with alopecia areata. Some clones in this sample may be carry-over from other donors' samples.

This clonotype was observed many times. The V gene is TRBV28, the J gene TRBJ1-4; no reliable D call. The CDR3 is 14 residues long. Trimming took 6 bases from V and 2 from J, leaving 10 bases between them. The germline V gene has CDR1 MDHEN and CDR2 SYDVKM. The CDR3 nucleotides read TGTGCCAGCAGAGTACCGGGCACTAATGAAAAACTGTTTTTT. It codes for CASRVPGTNEKLFF. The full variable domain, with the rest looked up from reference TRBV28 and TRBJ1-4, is DVKVTQSSRYLVKRTGEKVFLECVQDMDHENMFWYRQDPGLGLRLIYFSYDVKMKEKGDIPEGYSVSREKKERFSLILESASTNQTSMYLCASRVPGTNEKLFFGSGTQLSVL.

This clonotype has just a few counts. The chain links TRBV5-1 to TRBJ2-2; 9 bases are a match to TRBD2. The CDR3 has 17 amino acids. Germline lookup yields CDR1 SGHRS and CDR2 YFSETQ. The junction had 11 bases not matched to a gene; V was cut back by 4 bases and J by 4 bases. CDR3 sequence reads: CASSLRGGSGSTGELFF. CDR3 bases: TGCGCCAGCAGCCTTCGCGGGGGTAGCGGGAGCACCGGGGAGCTGTTTTTT.

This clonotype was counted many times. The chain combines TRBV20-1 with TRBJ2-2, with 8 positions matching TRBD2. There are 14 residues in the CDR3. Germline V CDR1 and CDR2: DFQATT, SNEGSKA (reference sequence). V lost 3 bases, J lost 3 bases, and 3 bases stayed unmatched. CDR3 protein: CSARGLGDTGELFF. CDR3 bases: TGCAGTGCTAGGGGACTAGGAGACACCGGGGAGCTGTTTTTT.

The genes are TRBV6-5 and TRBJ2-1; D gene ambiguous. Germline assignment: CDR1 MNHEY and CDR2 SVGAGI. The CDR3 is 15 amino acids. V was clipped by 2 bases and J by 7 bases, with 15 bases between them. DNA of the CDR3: TGTGCCAGCAGTTACAATATCCCTAGAAATAATGAGCAGTTCTTC. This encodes CASSYNIPRNNEQFF.

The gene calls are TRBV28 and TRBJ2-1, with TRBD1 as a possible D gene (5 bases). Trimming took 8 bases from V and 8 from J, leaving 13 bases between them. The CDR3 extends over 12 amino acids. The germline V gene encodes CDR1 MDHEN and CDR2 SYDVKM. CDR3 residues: CASQLQGYEQFF. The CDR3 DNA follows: TGTGCCAGCCAACTTCAGGGCTATGAGCAGTTCTTC.

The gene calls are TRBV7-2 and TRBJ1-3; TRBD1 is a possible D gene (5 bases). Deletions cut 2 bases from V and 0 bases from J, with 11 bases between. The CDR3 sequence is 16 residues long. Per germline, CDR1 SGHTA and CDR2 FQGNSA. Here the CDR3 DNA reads TGTGCCAGCAGCTTACCCCAGGGACCCTCTGGAAACACCATATATTTT. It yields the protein CASSLPQGPSGNTIYF.

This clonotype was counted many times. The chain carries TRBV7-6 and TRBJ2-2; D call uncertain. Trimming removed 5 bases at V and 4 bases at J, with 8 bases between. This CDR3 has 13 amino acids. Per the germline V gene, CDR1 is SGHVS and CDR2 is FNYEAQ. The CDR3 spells CASSPHSTGELFF. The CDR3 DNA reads TGTGCCAGCAGCCCCCATTCCACCGGGGAGCTGTTTTTT.

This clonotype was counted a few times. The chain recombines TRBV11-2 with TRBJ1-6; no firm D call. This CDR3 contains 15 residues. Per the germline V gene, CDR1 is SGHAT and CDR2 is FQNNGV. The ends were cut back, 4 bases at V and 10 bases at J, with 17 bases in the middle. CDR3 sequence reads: CASSSLGQLLSPLHF. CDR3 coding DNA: TGTGCCAGCAGCTCCTTAGGGCAGCTCCTCTCACCCCTCCACTTT. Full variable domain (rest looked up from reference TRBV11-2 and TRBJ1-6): EAGVAQSPRYKIIEKRQSVAFWCNPISGHATLYWYQQILGQGPKLLIQFQNNGVVDDSQLPKDRFSAERLKGVDSTLKIQPAKLEDSAVYLCASSSLGQLLSPLHFGNGTRLTVT.

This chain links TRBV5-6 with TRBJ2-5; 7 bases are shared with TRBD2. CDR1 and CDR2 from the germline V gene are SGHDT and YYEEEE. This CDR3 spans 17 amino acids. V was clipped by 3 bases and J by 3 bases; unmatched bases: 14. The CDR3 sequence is CASSSTLGAGLKETQYF. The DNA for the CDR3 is TGTGCCAGCAGCTCCACCCTCGGAGCGGGGTTAAAAGAGACCCAGTACTTC.

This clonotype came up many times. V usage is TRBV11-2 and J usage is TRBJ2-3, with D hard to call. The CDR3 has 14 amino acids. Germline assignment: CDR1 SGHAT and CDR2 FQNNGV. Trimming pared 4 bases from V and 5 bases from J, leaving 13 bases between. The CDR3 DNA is TGTGCCAGCAGCTCTGACTTTCTGGGAGATACGCAGTATTTT. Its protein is CASSSDFLGDTQYF.

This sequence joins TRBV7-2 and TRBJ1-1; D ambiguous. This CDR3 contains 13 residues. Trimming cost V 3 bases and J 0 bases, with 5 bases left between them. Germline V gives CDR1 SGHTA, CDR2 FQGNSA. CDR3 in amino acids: CASSFPVNTEAFF. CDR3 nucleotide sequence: TGTGCCAGCAGCTTCCCTGTGAACACTGAAGCTTTCTTT.